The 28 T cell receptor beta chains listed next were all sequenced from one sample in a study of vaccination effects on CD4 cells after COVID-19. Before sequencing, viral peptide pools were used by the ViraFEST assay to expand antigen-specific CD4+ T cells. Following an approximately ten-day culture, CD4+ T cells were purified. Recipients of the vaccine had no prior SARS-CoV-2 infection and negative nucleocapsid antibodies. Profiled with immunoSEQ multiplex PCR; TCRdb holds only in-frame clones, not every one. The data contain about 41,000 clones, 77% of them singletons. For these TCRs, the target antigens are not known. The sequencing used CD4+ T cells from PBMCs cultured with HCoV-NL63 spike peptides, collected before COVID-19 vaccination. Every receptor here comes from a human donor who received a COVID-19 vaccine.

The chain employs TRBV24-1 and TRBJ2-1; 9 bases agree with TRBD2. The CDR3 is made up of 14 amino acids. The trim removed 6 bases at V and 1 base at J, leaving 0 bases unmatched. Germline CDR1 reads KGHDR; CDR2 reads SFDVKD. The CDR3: CATSSGGSYNEQFF. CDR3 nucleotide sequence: TGTGCCACCAGTAGCGGGGGGTCCTACAATGAGCAGTTCTTC.

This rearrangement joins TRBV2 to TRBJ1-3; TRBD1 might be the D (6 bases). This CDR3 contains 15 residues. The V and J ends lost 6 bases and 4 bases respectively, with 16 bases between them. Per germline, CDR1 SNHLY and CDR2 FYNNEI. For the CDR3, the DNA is TGTGCCAGCAGACCCAGGACAGCTGCAGGAAACACCATATATTTT. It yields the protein CASRPRTAAGNTIYF.

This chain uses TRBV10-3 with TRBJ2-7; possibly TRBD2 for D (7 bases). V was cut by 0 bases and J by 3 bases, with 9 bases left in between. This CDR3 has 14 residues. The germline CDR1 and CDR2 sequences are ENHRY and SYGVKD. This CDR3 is CAISESGGGYEQYV. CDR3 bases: TGTGCCATCAGTGAGTCAGGGGGGGGCTACGAGCAGTACGTC.

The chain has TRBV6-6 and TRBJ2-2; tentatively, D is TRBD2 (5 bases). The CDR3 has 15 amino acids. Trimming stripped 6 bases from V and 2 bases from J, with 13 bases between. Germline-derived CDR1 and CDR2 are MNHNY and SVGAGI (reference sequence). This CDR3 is CASSPPGSNTGELFF. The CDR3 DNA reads TGTGCCAGCAGCCCACCGGGGTCAAACACCGGGGAGCTGTTTTTT.

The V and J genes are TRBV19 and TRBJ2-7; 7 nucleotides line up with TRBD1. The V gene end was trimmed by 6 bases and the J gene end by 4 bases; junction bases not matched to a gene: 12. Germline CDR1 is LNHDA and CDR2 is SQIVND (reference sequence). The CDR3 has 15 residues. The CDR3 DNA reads TGTGCCAGTAGCACTGACCGGGACAGCGCTTACGAGCAGTACGTC. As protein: CASSTDRDSAYEQYV.

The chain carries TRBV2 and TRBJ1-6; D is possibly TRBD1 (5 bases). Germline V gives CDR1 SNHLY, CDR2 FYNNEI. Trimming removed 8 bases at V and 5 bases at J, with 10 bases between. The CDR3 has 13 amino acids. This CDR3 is CASGTENNSPLHF. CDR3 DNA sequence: TGTGCCAGCGGGACCGAGAATAATTCACCCCTCCACTTT. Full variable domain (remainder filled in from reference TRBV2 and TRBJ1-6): EPEVTQTPSHQVTQMGQEVILRCVPISNHLYFYWYRQILGQKVEFLVSFYNNEISEKSEIFDDQFSVERPDGSNFTLKIRSTKLEDSAMYFCASGTENNSPLHFGNGTRLTVT.

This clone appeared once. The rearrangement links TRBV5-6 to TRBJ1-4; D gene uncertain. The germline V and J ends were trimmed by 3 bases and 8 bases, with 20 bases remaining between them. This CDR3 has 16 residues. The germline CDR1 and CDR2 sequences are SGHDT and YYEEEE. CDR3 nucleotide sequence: TGTGCCAGCAGCTCACCGGAGGAGGTGTTAGGCGAAAAACTGTTTTTT. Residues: CASSSPEEVLGEKLFF. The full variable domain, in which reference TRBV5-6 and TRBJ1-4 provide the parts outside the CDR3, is DAGVTQSPTHLIKTRGQQVTLRCSPKSGHDTVSWYQQALGQGPQFIFQYYEEEERQRGNFPDRFSGHQFPNYSSELNVNALLLGDSALYLCASSSPEEVLGEKLFFGSGTQLSVL.

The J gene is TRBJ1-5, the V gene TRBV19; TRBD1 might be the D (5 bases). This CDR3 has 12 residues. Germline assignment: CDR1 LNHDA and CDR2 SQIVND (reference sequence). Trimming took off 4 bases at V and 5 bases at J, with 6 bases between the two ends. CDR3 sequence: CASSTGYQPQHF. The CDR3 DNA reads TGTGCCAGTAGTACAGGGTATCAGCCCCAGCATTTT.

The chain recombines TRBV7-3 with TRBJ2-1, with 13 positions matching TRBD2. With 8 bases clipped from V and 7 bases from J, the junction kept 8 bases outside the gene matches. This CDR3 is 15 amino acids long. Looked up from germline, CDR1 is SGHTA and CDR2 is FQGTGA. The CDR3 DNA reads TGTGCCAGCGGGGTACTAGCGGGGGGGGAAAATGAGCAGTTCTTC. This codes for CASGVLAGGENEQFF.

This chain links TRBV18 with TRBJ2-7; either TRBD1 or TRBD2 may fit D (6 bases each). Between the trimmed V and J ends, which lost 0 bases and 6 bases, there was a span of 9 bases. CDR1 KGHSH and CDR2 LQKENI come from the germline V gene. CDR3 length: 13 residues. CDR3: CASSPPKGGEQYV. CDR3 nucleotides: TGTGCCAGCTCACCACCGAAGGGGGGCGAGCAGTACGTC.

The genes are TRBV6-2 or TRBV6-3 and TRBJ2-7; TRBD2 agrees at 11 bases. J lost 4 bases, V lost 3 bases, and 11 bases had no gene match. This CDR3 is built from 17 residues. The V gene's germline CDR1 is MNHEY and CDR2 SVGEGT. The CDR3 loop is CASSYAASGGQWYEQYV. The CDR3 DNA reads TGTGCCAGCAGTTATGCGGCTAGCGGGGGGCAATGGTACGAGCAGTACGTC.

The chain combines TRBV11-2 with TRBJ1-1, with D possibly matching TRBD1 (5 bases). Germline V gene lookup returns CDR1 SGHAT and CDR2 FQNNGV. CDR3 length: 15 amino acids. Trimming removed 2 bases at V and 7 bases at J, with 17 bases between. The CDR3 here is CASSLSGGGGVEAFF. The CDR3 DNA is TGTGCCAGCAGCTTAAGTGGGGGAGGTGGGGTTGAAGCTTTCTTT.

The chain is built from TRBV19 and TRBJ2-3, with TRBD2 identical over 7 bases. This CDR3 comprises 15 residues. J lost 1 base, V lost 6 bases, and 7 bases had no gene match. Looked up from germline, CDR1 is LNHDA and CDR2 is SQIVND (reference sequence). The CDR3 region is CASRKTSRRTDTQYF. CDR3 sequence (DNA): TGTGCCAGTAGGAAGACTAGCAGACGCACAGATACGCAGTATTTT.

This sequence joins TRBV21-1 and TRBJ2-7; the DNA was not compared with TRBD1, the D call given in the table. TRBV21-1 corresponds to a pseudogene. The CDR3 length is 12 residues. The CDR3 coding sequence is TGTGCCAGCAGCAAACCTTGGCAGGGGGCAAGGGTC. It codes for CASSKPWQGARV.

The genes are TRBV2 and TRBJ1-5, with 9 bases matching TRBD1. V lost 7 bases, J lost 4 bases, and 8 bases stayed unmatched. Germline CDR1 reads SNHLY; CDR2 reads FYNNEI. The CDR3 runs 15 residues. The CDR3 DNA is TGTGCCAGCATGAAAACGACAGGGGGAAATCAGCCCCAGCATTTT. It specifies CASMKTTGGNQPQHF. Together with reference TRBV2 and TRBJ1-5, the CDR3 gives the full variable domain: EPEVTQTPSHQVTQMGQEVILRCVPISNHLYFYWYRQILGQKVEFLVSFYNNEISEKSEIFDDQFSVERPDGSNFTLKIRSTKLEDSAMYFCASMKTTGGNQPQHFGDGTRLSIL.

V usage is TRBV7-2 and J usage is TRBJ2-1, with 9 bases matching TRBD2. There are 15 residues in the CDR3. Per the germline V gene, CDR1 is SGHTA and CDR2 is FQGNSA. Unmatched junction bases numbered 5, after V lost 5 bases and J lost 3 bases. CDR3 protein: CASSLEAGGYNEQFF. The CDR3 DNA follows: TGTGCCAGCAGCCTAGAAGCGGGGGGCTACAATGAGCAGTTCTTC.

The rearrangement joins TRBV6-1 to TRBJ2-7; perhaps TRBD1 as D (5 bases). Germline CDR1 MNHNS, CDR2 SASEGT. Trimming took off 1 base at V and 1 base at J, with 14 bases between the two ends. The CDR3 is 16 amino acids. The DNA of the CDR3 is TGTGCCAGCAGTGAAGAAGTGACAGTCGTTTCCTACGAGCAGTACGTC. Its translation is CASSEEVTVVSYEQYV.

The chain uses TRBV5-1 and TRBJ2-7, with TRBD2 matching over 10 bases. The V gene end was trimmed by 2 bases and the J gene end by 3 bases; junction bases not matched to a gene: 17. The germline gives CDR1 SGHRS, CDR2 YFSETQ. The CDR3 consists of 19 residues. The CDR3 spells CASSFLPGASGGSNYEQYV. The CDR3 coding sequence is TGCGCCAGCAGCTTCCTCCCCGGGGCTAGCGGGGGATCCAACTACGAGCAGTACGTC.

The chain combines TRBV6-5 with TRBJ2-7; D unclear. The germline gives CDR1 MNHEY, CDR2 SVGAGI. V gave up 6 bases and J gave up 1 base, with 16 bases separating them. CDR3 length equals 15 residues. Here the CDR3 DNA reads TGTGCCAGCAGACAAGGGCGGTCTGGGTCCTACGAGCAGTACGTC. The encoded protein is CASRQGRSGSYEQYV.

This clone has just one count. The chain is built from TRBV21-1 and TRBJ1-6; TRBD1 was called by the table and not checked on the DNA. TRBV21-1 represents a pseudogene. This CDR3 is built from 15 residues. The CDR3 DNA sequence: TGTGCCAGCAGCAAAGAACAGGGTTGGGATTCACCCCTCCACTTT. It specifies CASSKEQGWDSPLHF.

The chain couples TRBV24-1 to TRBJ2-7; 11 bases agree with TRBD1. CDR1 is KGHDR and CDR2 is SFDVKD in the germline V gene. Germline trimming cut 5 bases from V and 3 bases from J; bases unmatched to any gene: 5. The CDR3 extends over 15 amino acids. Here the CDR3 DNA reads TGTGCCACCAGTGCCTCGGACAGGGGGCACTACGAGCAGTACGTC. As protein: CATSASDRGHYEQYV.

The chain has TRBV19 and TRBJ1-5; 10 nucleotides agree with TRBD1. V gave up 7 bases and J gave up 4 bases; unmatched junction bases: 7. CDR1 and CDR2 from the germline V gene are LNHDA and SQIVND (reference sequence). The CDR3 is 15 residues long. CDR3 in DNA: TGTGCCAGTAAAAGGGACAGGGGTGGTAATCAGCCCCAGCATTTT. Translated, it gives CASKRDRGGNQPQHF.

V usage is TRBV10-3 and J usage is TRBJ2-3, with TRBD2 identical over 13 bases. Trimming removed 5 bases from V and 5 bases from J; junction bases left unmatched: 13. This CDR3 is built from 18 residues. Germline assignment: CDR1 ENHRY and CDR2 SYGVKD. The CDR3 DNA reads TGTGCCATCAGTAAATCCCTCGGGACTAGCGGGGTGGGAGATACGCAGTATTTT. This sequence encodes CAISKSLGTSGVGDTQYF.

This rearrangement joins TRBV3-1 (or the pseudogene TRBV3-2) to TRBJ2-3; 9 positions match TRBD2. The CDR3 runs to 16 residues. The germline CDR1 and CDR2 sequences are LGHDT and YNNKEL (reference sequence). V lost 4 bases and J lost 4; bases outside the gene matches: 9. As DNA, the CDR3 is TGTGCCAGCAGCCGCACCGCGGGGGGGCGGTCAGATACGCAGTATTTT. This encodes CASSRTAGGRSDTQYF.

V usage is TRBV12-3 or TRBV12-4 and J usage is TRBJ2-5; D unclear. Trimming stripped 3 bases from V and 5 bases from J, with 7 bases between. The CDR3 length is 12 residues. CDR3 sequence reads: CASSLVRETQYF. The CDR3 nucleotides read TGTGCCAGCAGTTTGGTCCGGGAGACCCAGTACTTC.

The CDR3 bases are TGTGCCAGCAGCCCCTGGCAGGGGGGGACCCAGTACTTC. This encodes CASSPWQGGTQYF. The rearrangement joins TRBV14 to TRBJ2-5; tentative D call: TRBD1 (7 bases). CDR3 size: 13 residues. Trimming took 4 bases from V and 7 from J, leaving 13 bases between them. Germline V lookup: CDR1 SGHDN, CDR2 FVKESK.

CDR3 sequence reads: CASSESVRGINEKLFF. CDR3 nucleotides: TGTGCCAGCAGTGAAAGCGTACGGGGGATAAATGAAAAACTGTTTTTT. The V gene is TRBV6-1, the J gene TRBJ1-4, with a weak D call TRBD1 (5 bases). CDR3 size: 16 residues. CDR1 and CDR2 from the germline V gene are MNHNS and SASEGT. The V and J ends lost 2 bases and 5 bases respectively, with 15 bases between them.

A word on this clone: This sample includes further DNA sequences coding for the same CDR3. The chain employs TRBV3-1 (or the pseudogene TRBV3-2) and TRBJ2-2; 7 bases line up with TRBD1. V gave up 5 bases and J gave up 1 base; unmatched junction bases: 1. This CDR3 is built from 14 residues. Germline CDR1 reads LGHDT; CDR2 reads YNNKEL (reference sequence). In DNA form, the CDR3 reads TGTGCCAGCAGCAGGACAGGGAACACCGGGGAGCTGTTTTTT. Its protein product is CASSRTGNTGELFF.